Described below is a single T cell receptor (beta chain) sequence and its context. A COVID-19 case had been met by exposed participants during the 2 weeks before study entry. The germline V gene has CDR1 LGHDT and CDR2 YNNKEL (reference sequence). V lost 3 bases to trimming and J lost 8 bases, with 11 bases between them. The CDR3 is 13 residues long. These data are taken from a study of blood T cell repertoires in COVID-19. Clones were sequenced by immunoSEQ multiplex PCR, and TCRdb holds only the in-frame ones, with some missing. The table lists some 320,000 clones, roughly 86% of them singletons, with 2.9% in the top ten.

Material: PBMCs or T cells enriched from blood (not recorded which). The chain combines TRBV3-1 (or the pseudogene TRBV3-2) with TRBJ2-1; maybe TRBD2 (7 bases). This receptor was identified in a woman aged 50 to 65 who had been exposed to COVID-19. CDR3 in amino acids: CASSQAGAHEQFF. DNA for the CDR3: TGTGCCAGCAGCCAGGCGGGGGCGCATGAGCAGTTCTTC.